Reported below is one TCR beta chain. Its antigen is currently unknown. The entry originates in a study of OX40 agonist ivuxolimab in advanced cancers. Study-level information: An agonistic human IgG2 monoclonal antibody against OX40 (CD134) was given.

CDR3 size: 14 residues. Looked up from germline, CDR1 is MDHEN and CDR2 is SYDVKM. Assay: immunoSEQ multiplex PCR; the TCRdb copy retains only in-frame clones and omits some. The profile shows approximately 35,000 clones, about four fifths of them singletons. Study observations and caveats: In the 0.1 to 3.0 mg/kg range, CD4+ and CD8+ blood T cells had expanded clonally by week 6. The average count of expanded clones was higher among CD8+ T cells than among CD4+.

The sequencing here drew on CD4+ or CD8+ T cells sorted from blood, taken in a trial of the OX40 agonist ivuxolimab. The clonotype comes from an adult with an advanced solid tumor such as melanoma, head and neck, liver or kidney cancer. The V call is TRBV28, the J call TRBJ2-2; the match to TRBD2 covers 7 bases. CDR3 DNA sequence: TGTGCTACCATAAGCGGGGCGAACACCGGGGAGCTGTTTTTT. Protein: CATISGANTGELFF.